Listed below are T cell receptor beta chains from one sample, sequenced in a study of T cell responses to AZD1222 COVID-19 vaccine. Assay used: immunoSEQ multiplex PCR; TCRdb lists only in-frame clones, some missing. Of about 180,000 clones in the sample, about nine tenths were seen once. Source: peripheral blood, taken 28 days after the second AZD1222 dose. Receptors originate from an adult who received the AZD1222 COVID-19 vaccine. Both conserved end residues are part of each CDR3. A D gene is named only where the DNA matches it firmly.

V	J	D	DNA	CDR3
TRBV7-8	TRBJ2-3	TRBD2	TGTGCCAGCAGCCCTGGGCCGTCTAGCGGGAGGATGTATACGCAGTATTTT	CASSPGPSSGRMYTQYF
TRBV5-1	TRBJ1-6	-	TGCGCCAGCAGCTTGGCACAGGCAATTTATTCACCCCTCCACTTT	CASSLAQAIYSPLHF
TRBV7-3	TRBJ1-1	-	TGTGCCAGCAGCTTAGGTATGGGGGACACTGAAGCTTTCTTT	CASSLGMGDTEAFF
TRBV7-2	TRBJ1-6	-	TGTGCCAGCAGCTTAGCGGTAGGGCTTAATAATTCACCCCTCCACTTT	CASSLAVGLNNSPLHF
TRBV11-2	TRBJ2-7	TRBD2	TGTGCCAGCAGCACAACTAGCGGGACGCCCTACGAGCAGTACTTC	CASSTTSGTPYEQYF
TRBV11-2	TRBJ1-2	-	TGTGCCACCCTCCTAGACAGATTTCCTTATGGCTACACCTTC	CATLLDRFPYGYTF
TRBV18	TRBJ2-3	-	TGTGCCAGCTCAACGAGGGCGAGCACAGATACGCAGTATTTT	CASSTRASTDTQYF
TRBV7-9	TRBJ2-5	TRBD1	TGTGCCAGCAGCCCCCGCTCAGGGGGACAAGAGACCCAGTACTTC	CASSPRSGGQETQYF
TRBV7-2	TRBJ2-3	TRBD2	TGTGCCAGCAGCCATAGGAGACTAGCGGGAACAGATACGCAGTATTTT	CASSHRRLAGTDTQYF
TRBV25-1	TRBJ1-5	-	TGTGCCAGCAGTGACCGACTCAATCAGCCCCAGCATTTT	CASSDRLNQPQHF
TRBV7-9	TRBJ1-4	TRBD1	TGTGCCAGTAGAGGGACAGGGGGTGAAAAACTGTTTTTT	CASRGTGGEKLFF
TRBV5-4	TRBJ2-2	-	TGTGCCAGCAGCGCTGGGGGAGGGGGCCTTGCGAACACCGGGGAGCTGTTTTTT	CASSAGGGGLANTGELFF
TRBV24-1	TRBJ2-3	-	TGTGCCACCAGTGGCCCCTCGGGAGTGGGGGGACACGCAGATACGCAGTATTTT	CATSGPSGVGGHADTQYF
TRBV15	TRBJ1-3	-	TGTGCCACCAGCAGGGATAACAGGGCAGTCGACACCATATATTTT	CATSRDNRAVDTIYF
TRBV6-5	TRBJ2-3	-	TGTGCCAGCAGCGGGGTTTCAGATACGCAGTATTTT	CASSGVSDTQYF
TRBV3-1/TRBV3-2	TRBJ1-2	TRBD1	TGTGCCAGCAGCCAGGGACAGTCATATGGCTACACCTTC	CASSQGQSYGYTF
TRBV27	TRBJ1-5	-	TGTGCCAGCAGTTCCGGGGGAGGCGGGGGGCGGAATCAGCCCCAGCATTTT	CASSSGGGGGRNQPQHF
TRBV7-9	TRBJ1-4	-	TGTGCCAGCAGCTTAGGGGACAAAGGCGAAAAACTGTTTTTT	CASSLGDKGEKLFF
TRBV7-2	TRBJ2-2	TRBD2	TGTGCCAGCAGCTTAGCTAGCGGGGGGAACACCGGGGAGCTGTTTTTT	CASSLASGGNTGELFF
TRBV9	TRBJ1-4	-	TGTGCCAGCAGCGAGGGCAAGGCTGTTGAAAAACTGTTTTTT	CASSEGKAVEKLFF
TRBV2	TRBJ1-2	TRBD1	TGTGCCAGCAGTTCCCGGACAGGGCAGCTCTATGGCTACACCTTC	CASSSRTGQLYGYTF
TRBV6-2/TRBV6-3	TRBJ2-5	TRBD2	TGTGCCAGCAGTTACCGGGGTAGCGGGACTCAAGAGACCCAGTACTTC	CASSYRGSGTQETQYF
TRBV4-2	TRBJ2-2	TRBD1	TGTGCCAGCAGCCAACAGGACAGGGGTAGGACCGGGGAGCTGTTTTTT	CASSQQDRGRTGELFF
TRBV2	TRBJ1-4	TRBD1	TGTGCCAGCAGATCCACCGGGACAGGGTTGGAAAAACTGTTTTTT	CASRSTGTGLEKLFF
TRBV7-2	TRBJ1-2	-	TGTGCCAGCAGCTCCCCCGGGGCCCCGTCCCGTGGCTACACCTTC	CASSSPGAPSRGYTF
TRBV5-1	TRBJ2-2	-	TGCGCCAGCAGCTTGGGGTCCTTCACCGGGGAGCTGTTTTTT	CASSLGSFTGELFF